This TCR beta chain was found in a study of OX40 agonist ivuxolimab in advanced cancers. Overall study context: Aged about 23 to 80 with a mean of 60 years, they were around 79% male.

Study results and limitations: Normalized T-cell clonal expansion was also low in some nonresponders. Researchers report that CD8+ T cells had, on average, more expanded clones than CD4+. Dose levels from 0.1 to 3.0 mg/kg saw CD4+ and CD8+ blood T cells expand clonally by week 6.

Of note for this clone: The antigen is undetermined.

The data were produced by immunoSEQ multiplex PCR, yet TCRdb's version contains in-frame clones alone and is incomplete. The data hold fewer than 85,000 clones, with over 75% observed a single time. With 5 bases removed from V and 0 bases from J, the gap between germline ends came to 12 bases. Germline assignment: CDR1 SQVTM and CDR2 ANQGSEA. The CDR3 sequence is 14 residues long. This chain links TRBV29-1 with TRBJ2-3; D remains unclear. The starting material was CD4+ or CD8+ T cells sorted from blood, obtained in a trial of the OX40 agonist ivuxolimab. The clonotype was recovered from an adult with an advanced solid tumor such as melanoma, head and neck, liver or kidney cancer. This CDR3 is CSVRTSSSTDTQYF. CDR3 sequence (DNA): TGCAGCGTTAGGACGTCCTCAAGCACAGATACGCAGTATTTT.